This TCR beta chain is drawn from a study of CD8 T cells in Susac syndrome. Random hexamers were used to reverse transcribe 0.5 to 1 ug of RNA. TCRdb redid the calling of the immunoSEQ multiplex PCR reads with MiXCR, one entry per CDR3 protein. The sample holds approximately 170,000 distinct CDR3 sequences, about 90% seen once. This CDR3 is built from 13 residues. Between the trimmed V and J ends, which lost 11 bases and 1 base, there was a span of 14 bases. The germline gives CDR1 SNHLY, CDR2 FYNNEI. This rearrangement joins TRBV2 to TRBJ1-1; TRBD1 is a possible D gene (5 bases). The clonotype originates from a human donor in good health. Specimen: CD4+ T cells from PBMCs. CDR3 protein: CAGPGPANTEAFF. CDR3 nucleotide sequence: TGTGCCGGACCGGGACCCGCGAACACTGAAGCTTTCTTT.